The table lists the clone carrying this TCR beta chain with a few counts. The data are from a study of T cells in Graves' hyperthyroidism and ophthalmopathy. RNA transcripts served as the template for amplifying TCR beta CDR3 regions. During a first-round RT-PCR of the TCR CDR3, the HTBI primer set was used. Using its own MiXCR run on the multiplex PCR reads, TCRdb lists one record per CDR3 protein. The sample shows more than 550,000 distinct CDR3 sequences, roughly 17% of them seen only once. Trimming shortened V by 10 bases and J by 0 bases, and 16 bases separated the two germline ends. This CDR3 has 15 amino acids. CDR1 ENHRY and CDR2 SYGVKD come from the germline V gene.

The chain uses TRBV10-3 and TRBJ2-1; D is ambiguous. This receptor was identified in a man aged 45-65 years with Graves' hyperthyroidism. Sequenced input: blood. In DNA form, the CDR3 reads TGTGCCACTTACCCACTTTCGAGCTCCTACAATGAGCAGTTCTTC. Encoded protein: CATYPLSSSYNEQFF.